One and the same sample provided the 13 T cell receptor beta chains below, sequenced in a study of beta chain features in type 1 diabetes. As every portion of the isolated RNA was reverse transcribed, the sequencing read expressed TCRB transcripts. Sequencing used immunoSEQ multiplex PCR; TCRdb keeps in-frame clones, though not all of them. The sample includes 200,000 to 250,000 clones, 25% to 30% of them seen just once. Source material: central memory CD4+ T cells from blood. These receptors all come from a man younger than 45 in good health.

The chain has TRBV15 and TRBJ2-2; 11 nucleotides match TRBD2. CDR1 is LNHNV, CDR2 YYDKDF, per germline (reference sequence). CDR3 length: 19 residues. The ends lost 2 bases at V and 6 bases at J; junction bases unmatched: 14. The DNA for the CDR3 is TGTGCCACCAGCAGAAGGTCCCCTCTAGGTAGCGGGGGGGCCGGGGAGCTGTTTTTT. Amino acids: CATSRRSPLGSGGAGELFF. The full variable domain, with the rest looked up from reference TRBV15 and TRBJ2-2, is DAMVIQNPRYQVTQFGKPVTLSCSQTLNHNVMYWYQQKSSQAPKLLFHYYDKDFNNEADTPDNFQSRRPNTSFCFLDIRSPGLGDTAMYLCATSRRSPLGSGGAGELFFGEGSRLTVL.

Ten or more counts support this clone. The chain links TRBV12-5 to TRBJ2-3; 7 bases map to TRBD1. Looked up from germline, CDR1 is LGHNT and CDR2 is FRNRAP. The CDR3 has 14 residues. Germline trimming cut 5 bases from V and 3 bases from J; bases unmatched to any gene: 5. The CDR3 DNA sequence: TGTGCTAGTGGTCTCGGGACAGAGACAGATACGCAGTATTTT. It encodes CASGLGTETDTQYF.

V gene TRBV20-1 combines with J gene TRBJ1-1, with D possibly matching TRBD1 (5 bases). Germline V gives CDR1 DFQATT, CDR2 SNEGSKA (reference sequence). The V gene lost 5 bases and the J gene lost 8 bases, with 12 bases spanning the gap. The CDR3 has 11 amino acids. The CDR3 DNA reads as TGCAGTGCTCGTAAGGGGATCGAAGCTTTCTTT. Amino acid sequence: CSARKGIEAFF.

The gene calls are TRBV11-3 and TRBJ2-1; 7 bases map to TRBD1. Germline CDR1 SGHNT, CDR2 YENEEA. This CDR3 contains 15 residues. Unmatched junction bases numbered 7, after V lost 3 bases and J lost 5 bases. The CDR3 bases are TGTGCCAGCAGCTTGGGCAGGGGGTATAACAATGAGCAGTTCTTC. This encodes CASSLGRGYNNEQFF.

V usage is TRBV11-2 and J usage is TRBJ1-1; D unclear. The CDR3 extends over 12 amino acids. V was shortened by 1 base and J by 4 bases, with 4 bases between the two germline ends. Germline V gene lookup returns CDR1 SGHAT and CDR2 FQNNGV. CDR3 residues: CASSLAPTEAFF. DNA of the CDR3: TGTGCCAGCAGCTTAGCACCCACTGAAGCTTTCTTT. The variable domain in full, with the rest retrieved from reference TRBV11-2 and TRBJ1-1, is EAGVAQSPRYKIIEKRQSVAFWCNPISGHATLYWYQQILGQGPKLLIQFQNNGVVDDSQLPKDRFSAERLKGVDSTLKIQPAKLEDSAVYLCASSLAPTEAFFGQGTRLTVV.

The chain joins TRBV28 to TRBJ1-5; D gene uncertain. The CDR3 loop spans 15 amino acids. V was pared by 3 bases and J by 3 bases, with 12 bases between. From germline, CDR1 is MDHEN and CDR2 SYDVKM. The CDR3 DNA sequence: TGTGCCAGCAGTTTTCCCAGCACCTTCAATCAGCCCCAGCATTTT. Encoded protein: CASSFPSTFNQPQHF.

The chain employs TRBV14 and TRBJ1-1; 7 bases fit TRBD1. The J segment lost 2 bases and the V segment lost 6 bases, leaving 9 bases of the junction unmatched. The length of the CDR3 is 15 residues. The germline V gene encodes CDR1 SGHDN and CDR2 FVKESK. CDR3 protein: CASRSEDRFNTEAFF. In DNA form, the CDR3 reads TGTGCCAGCAGGTCAGAGGACAGGTTTAACACTGAAGCTTTCTTT.

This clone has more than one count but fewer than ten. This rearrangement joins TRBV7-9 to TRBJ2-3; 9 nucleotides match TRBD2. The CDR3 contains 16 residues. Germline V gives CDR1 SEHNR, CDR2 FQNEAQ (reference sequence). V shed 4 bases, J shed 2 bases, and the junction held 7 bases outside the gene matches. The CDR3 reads CASSSGLASYTDTQYF. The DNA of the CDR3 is TGTGCCAGCAGCTCGGGACTAGCAAGCTACACAGATACGCAGTATTTT.

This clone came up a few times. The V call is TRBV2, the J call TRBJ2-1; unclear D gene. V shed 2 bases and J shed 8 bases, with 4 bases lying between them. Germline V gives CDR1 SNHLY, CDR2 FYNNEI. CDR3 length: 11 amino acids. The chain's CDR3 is CASSESHEQFF. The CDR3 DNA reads TGTGCCAGCAGTGAATCCCATGAGCAGTTCTTC.

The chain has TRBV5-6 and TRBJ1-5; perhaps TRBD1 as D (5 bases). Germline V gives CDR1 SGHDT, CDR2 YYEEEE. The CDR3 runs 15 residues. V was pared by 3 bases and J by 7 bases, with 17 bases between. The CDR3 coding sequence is TGTGCCAGCAGCTGGGGGGTATCCCCTGAGCAGCCCCAGCATTTT. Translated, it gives CASSWGVSPEQPQHF.

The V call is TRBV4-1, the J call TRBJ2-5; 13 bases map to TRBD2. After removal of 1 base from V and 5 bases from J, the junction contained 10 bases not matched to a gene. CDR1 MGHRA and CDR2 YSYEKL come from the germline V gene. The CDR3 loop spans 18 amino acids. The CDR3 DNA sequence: TGCGCCAGCAGCCAAGGCTTCGGACTAGCGGGAGAACGGGAGACCCAGTACTTC. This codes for CASSQGFGLAGERETQYF.

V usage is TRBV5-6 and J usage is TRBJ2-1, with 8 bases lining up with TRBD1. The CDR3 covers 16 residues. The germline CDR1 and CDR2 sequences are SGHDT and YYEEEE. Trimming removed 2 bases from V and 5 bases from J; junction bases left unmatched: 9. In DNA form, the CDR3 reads TGTGCCAGCAGCTTATTCAGACAGGGGTCAAACAATGAGCAGTTCTTC. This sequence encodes CASSLFRQGSNNEQFF.

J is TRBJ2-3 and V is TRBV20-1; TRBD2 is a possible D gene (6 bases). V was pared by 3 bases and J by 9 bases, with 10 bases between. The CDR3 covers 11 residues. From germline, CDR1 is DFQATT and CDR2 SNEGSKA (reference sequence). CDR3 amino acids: CSARRGGTQYF. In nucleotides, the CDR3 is TGCAGTGCTAGGAGAGGAGGGACGCAGTATTTT.